One sample yielded the 16 T cell receptor beta chains listed below, sequenced in a study of OX40 agonist ivuxolimab in advanced cancers. Measured with immunoSEQ multiplex PCR; TCRdb has only the in-frame clones, and not every one. This sample has about 77,000 clones; 81% occur once, and the top ten carry roughly 4.9%. Sequenced here: CD4+ or CD8+ T cells sorted from blood, sampled in a trial of the OX40 agonist ivuxolimab. The receptors derive from an adult with an advanced solid tumor such as melanoma, head and neck, liver or kidney cancer.

V is TRBV6-6 and J is TRBJ1-1; no firm D call. The CDR3 has 11 residues. Trimming took off 10 bases at V and 10 bases at J, with 16 bases between the two ends. The germline CDR1 and CDR2 sequences are MNHNY and SVGAGI (reference sequence). CDR3 nucleotides: TGTGCCATATTTGGAGGTTCAGCAGCTTTCTTT. Translation: CAIFGGSAAFF.

The genes are TRBV4-1 and TRBJ2-1; D possibly matches TRBD1 or TRBD2 (5 bases each). Germline assignment: CDR1 MGHRA and CDR2 YSYEKL. Trimming left V 1 base short and J 9 bases short, with 10 bases between. The CDR3 loop spans 13 amino acids. CDR3 residues: CASSQAGHFEQFF. Written as DNA, the CDR3 is TGCGCCAGCAGCCAAGCGGGGCACTTTGAGCAGTTCTTC.

The chain links TRBV7-2 to TRBJ2-7; 10 bases agree with TRBD2. The CDR3 loop spans 15 amino acids. The J segment lost 2 bases and the V segment lost 2 bases, leaving 3 bases of the junction unmatched. Germline CDR1 reads SGHTA; CDR2 reads FQGNSA. In DNA, the CDR3 is TGTGCCAGCAGCTTACTAGCGGGGGCAACCTACGAGCAGTACTTC. Protein: CASSLLAGATYEQYF. The full variable domain, in which reference TRBV7-2 and TRBJ2-7 provide the parts outside the CDR3, is GAGVSQSPSNKVTEKGKDVELRCDPISGHTALYWYRQSLGQGLEFLIYFQGNSAPDKSGLPSDRFSAERTGGSVSTLTIQRTQQEDSAVYLCASSLLAGATYEQYFGPGTRLTVT.

The chain recombines TRBV6-5 with TRBJ2-7; 7 bases align to TRBD1. V lost 5 bases and J lost 1; bases outside the gene matches: 8. Germline CDR1 and CDR2: MNHEY and SVGAGI. This CDR3 contains 15 residues. The DNA of the CDR3 is TGTGCCAGCAGTCCCCGACGACAGGGATCCTACGAGCAGTACTTC. This translates into CASSPRRQGSYEQYF.

V and J are TRBV5-8 and TRBJ1-2; 7 nucleotides match TRBD1. Germline CDR1 SGHTS, CDR2 YDEGEE. The J segment lost 7 bases and the V segment lost 1 base, leaving 10 bases of the junction unmatched. The CDR3 length is 15 residues. The CDR3 protein is CASSLSPGGVLGYTF. Written as DNA, the CDR3 is TGTGCCAGCAGCTTGTCCCCAGGGGGTGTTCTTGGCTACACCTTC. Combining the CDR3 with reference TRBV5-8 and TRBJ1-2 gives the whole variable domain EAGVTQSPTHLIKTRGQQATLRCSPISGHTSVYWYQQALGLGLQFLLWYDEGEERNRGNFPPRFSGRQFPNYSSELNVNALELEDSALYLCASSLSPGGVLGYTFGSGTRLTVV.

DNA for the CDR3: TGCAGCGCCGTGGCGGGGCCAACCCATGGCGAGCAGTACTTC. The encoded protein is CSAVAGPTHGEQYF. The chain links TRBV29-1 to TRBJ2-7; D possibly corresponds to TRBD2 (6 bases). The CDR3 totals 14 residues. Trimming left V 7 bases short and J 6 bases short, with 22 bases between. Germline CDR1 SQVTM, CDR2 ANQGSEA.

This clone was observed once. This chain links TRBV2 with TRBJ1-3, with unresolved D. The CDR3 consists of 14 residues. The V gene lost 6 bases and the J gene lost 5 bases, with 14 bases spanning the gap. The germline gives CDR1 SNHLY, CDR2 FYNNEI. CDR3 sequence: CASRPGAGRNTIYF. CDR3 nucleotides: TGTGCCAGCAGACCCGGCGCGGGTCGAAACACCATATATTTT.

The V and J genes are TRBV25-1 and TRBJ1-5; the D is unclear. V was pared by 3 bases and J by 1 base, with 10 bases between. Germline V CDR1 and CDR2: MGHDK, SYGVNS. The CDR3 spans 15 residues. CDR3 DNA: TGTGCCAGCAGTGATTTCAGTGGGAGCAATCAGCCCCAGCATTTT. Protein product: CASSDFSGSNQPQHF.

The chain uses TRBV29-1 and TRBJ2-1; TRBD2 matches 13 bases. The CDR3 consists of 15 residues. Germline CDR1 is SQVTM and CDR2 is ANQGSEA. V lost 5 bases and J lost 5; bases outside the gene matches: 6. The CDR3 nucleotides are TGCAGCGTTACTCCGGGACTAGCGGGAAACAATGAGCAGTTCTTC. This sequence encodes CSVTPGLAGNNEQFF.

This clone occurred a few times. This chain links TRBV19 with TRBJ2-4; perhaps TRBD2 as D (7 bases). The CDR3 extends over 15 amino acids. Trimming cost V 5 bases and J 7 bases, with 18 bases left between them. Germline assignment: CDR1 LNHDA and CDR2 SQIVND (reference sequence). This chain's CDR3 is CASSDIQGGGNIQYF. The CDR3 region has the DNA TGTGCCAGTAGTGATATTCAGGGAGGGGGGAACATTCAGTACTTC.

This clone has just a few counts. V is TRBV2 and J is TRBJ1-5; D is possibly TRBD1 (6 bases). The germline V gene encodes CDR1 SNHLY and CDR2 FYNNEI. CDR3 size: 14 residues. V lost 4 bases and J 7 bases, leaving 14 bases between the germline ends. The CDR3 loop is CASSGQVGGQPQHF. In DNA form, the CDR3 reads TGTGCCAGCAGTGGACAGGTCGGGGGGCAGCCCCAGCATTTT.

The V call is TRBV18, the J call TRBJ1-2; D may be TRBD1 (5 bases). V lost 2 bases and J 6 bases, leaving 13 bases between the germline ends. Germline V lookup: CDR1 KGHSH, CDR2 LQKENI. The CDR3 consists of 14 residues. The CDR3: CASSPARGGNGYTF. DNA of the CDR3: TGTGCCAGCTCACCAGCGAGGGGCGGGAATGGCTACACCTTC.

The chain couples TRBV7-2 to TRBJ2-7; 9 positions agree with TRBD2. The CDR3 runs to 13 residues. Trimming cost V 0 bases and J 9 bases; bases outside gene matches: 3. The germline V gene encodes CDR1 SGHTA and CDR2 FQGNSA. CDR3 residues: CASSLAASGVQYF. The CDR3 bases are TGTGCCAGCAGCTTAGCGGCTAGCGGGGTGCAGTACTTC.

This CDR3 reads CASSLGPMEEKLFF. The CDR3 DNA is TGTGCCAGCAGCTTAGGCCCAATGGAGGAAAAACTGTTTTTT. V and J are TRBV7-8 and TRBJ1-4; unclear D gene. Germline CDR1 and CDR2: SGHVS and FQNEAQ. Trimming stripped 1 base from V and 8 bases from J, with 11 bases between. This CDR3 spans 14 amino acids. Complete variable domain (other parts from reference TRBV7-8 and TRBJ1-4): GAGVSQSPRYKVAKRGQDVALRCDPISGHVSLFWYQQALGQGPEFLTYFQNEAQLDKSGLPSDRFFAERPEGSVSTLKIQRTQQEDSAVYLCASSLGPMEEKLFFGSGTQLSVL.

The CDR3 DNA is TGTGCCAGCAGCCAAGACGGAGACAGGGACCAAGAGACCCAGTACTTC. Translating gives CASSQDGDRDQETQYF. The rearrangement joins TRBV4-2 to TRBJ2-5; TRBD1 matches at 7 bases. This CDR3 region has 16 residues. Trimming cost V 0 bases and J 0 bases; bases outside gene matches: 4. The germline V gene encodes CDR1 LGHNA and CDR2 YNFKEQ.

The V and J genes are TRBV6-1 and TRBJ2-1; the D gene is possibly TRBD2 (5 bases). Germline CDR1 reads MNHNS; CDR2 reads SASEGT. The CDR3 is made up of 14 amino acids. The germline V and J ends were trimmed by 4 bases and 6 bases, with 13 bases remaining between them. The CDR3 reads CASSGYTGSNEQFF. In DNA, the CDR3 is TGTGCCAGCAGTGGTTACACGGGATCCAATGAGCAGTTCTTC.